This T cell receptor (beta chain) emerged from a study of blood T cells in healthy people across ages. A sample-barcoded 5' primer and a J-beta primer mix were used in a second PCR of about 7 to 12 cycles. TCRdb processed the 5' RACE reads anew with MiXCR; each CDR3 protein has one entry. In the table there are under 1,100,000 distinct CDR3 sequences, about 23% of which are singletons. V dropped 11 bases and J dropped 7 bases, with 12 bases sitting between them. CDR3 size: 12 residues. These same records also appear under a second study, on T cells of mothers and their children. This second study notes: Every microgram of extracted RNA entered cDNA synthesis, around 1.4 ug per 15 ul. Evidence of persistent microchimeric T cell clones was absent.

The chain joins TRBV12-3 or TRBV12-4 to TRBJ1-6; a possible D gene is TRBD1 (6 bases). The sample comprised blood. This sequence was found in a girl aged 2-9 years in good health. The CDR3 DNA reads TGTGCCGTGGGGCAGGGGAATTCACCCCTCCACTTT. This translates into CAVGQGNSPLHF.